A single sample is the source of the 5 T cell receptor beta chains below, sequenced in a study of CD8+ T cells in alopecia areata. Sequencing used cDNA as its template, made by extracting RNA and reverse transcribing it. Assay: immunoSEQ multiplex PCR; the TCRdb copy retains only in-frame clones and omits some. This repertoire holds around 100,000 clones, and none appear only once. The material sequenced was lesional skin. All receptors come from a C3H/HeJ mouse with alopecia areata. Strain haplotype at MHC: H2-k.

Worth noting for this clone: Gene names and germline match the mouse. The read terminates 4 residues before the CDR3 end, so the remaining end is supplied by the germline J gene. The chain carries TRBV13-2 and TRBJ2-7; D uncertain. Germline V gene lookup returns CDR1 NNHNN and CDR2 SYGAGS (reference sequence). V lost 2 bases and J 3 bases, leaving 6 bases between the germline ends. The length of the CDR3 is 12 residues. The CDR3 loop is CASGEIGYEQYF. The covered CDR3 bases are TGTGCCAGCGGTGAGATTGGCTAT.

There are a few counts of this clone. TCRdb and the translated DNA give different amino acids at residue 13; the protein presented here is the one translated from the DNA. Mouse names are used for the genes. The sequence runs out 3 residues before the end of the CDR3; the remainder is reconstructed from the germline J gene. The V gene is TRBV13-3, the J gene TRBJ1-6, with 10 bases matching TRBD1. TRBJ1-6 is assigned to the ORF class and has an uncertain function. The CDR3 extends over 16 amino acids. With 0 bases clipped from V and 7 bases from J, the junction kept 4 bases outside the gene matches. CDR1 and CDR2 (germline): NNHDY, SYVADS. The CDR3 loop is CASSDDSGQGNSPLYF. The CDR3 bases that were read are TGTGCCAGCAGTGATGACTCGGGACAGGGGAATTCGCCC.

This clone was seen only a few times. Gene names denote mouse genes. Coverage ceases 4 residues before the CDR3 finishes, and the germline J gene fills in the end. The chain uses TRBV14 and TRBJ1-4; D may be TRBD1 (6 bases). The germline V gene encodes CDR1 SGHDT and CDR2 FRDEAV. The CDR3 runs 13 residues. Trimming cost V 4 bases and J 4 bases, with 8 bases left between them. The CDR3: CASSLGHNERLFF. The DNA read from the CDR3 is TGTGCCAGCAGTCTGGGACACAACGAA.

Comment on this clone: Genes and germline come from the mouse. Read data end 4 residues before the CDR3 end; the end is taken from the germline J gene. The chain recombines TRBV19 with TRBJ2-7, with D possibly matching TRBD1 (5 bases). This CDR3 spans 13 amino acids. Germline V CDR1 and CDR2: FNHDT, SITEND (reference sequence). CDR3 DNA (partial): TGTGCCAGCAGCCCCTCAACAGGATAT. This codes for CASSPSTGY. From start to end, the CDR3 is CASSPSTGYEQYF.

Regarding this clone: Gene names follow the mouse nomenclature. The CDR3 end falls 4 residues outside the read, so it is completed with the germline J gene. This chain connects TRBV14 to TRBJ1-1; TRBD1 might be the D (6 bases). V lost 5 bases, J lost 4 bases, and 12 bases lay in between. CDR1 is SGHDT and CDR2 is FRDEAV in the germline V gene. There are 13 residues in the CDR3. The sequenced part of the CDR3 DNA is TGTGCCAGCAGCTATACAGGGTTCACA. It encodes CASSYTGFT. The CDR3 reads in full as CASSYTGFTEVFF.